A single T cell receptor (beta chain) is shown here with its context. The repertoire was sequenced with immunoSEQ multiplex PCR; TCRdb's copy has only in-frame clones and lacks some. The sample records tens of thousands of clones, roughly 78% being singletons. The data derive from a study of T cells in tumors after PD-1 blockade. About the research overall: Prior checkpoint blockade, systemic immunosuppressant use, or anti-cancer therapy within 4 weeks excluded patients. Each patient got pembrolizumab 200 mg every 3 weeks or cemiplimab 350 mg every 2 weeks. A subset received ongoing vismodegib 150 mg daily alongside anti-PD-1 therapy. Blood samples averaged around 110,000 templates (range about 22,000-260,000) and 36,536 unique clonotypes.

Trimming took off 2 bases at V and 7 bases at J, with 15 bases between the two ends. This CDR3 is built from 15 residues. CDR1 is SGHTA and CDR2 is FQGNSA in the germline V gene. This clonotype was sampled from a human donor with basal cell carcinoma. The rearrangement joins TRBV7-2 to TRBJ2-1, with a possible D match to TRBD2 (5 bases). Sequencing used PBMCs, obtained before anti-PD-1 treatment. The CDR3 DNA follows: TGTGCCAGCAGCTTACGGGATGGCACACGAAATGAGCAGTTCTTC. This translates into CASSLRDGTRNEQFF.